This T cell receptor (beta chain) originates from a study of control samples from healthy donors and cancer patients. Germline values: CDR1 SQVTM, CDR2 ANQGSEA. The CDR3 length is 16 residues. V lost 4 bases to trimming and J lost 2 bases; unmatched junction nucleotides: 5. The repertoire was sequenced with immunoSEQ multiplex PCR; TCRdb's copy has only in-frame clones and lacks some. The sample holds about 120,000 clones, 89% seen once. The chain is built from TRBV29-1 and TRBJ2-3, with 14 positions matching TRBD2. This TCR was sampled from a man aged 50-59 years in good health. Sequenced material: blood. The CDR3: CSVGGTSGGTTDTQYF. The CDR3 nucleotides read TGCAGCGTTGGTGGGACTAGCGGGGGCACCACAGATACGCAGTATTTT.